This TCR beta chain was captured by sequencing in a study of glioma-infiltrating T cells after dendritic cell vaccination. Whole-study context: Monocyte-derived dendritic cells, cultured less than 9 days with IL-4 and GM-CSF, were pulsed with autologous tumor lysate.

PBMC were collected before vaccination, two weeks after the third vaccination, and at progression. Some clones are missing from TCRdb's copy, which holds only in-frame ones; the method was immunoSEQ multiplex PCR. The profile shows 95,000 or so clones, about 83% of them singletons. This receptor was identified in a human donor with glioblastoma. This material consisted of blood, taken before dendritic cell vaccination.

CDR3 nucleotides: TGTGCCAGCAGCTTAGTATGGACAGCGAACACCGGGGAGCTGTTTTTT. The encoded protein is CASSLVWTANTGELFF. The rearrangement joins TRBV11-3 to TRBJ2-2; the D gene is possibly TRBD1 (6 bases). From germline, CDR1 is SGHNT and CDR2 YENEEA. The CDR3 length is 16 residues. V lost 1 base and J lost 0, with 9 bases in between.